The 32 T cell receptor beta chains given below trace back to one sample, sequenced in a study of cytomegalovirus exposure and HLA in healthy donors. The primer mix had 60 Vbeta and 13 Jbeta primers. Data came from immunoSEQ multiplex PCR; TCRdb stores just in-frame clones and leaves some out. The repertoire consists of under 150,000 clones, with approximately 83% occurring once and the leading ten covering 2.5%. The specimen was PBMCs. The receptors come from a woman aged 18-30 years in good health and CMV-seronegative.

The gene calls are TRBV7-2 and TRBJ1-2, with D perhaps matching TRBD1 (5 bases). CDR3 length: 12 residues. From germline, CDR1 is SGHTA and CDR2 FQGNSA. Trimming cost V 5 bases and J 8 bases, with 12 bases left between them. CDR3 in DNA: TGTGCCAGCAGCCAACAGGAGTCGGGCTACACCTTC. It codes for CASSQQESGYTF.

As to this clone: Other nucleotide sequences from this sample produce the same CDR3. This chain connects TRBV2 to TRBJ2-1, with unresolved D. Trimming shortened V by 6 bases and J by 4 bases, and 4 bases separated the two germline ends. The CDR3 covers 11 residues. Per the germline V gene, CDR1 is SNHLY and CDR2 is FYNNEI. CDR3 coding DNA: TGTGCCAGCAGCTTGTACAATGAGCAGTTCTTC. It codes for CASSLYNEQFF.

This clone was counted once. V is TRBV6-6 and J is TRBJ2-5; D gene unclear. V was shortened by 0 bases and J by 1 base, with 3 bases between the two germline ends. From germline, CDR1 is MNHNY and CDR2 SVGAGI (reference sequence). CDR3 length equals 13 residues. The CDR3 sequence is CASSYSSQETQYF. The DNA of the CDR3 is TGTGCCAGCAGTTACTCCAGCCAAGAGACCCAGTACTTC.

The chain joins TRBV19 to TRBJ2-7; 10 bases match TRBD1. This CDR3 has 16 amino acids. V was clipped by 4 bases and J by 6 bases; unmatched bases: 12. Germline values: CDR1 LNHDA, CDR2 SQIVND (reference sequence). This chain's CDR3 is CASSTYLGTGEAEQYF. The CDR3 bases are TGTGCCAGTAGTACCTACCTCGGGACAGGGGAAGCCGAGCAGTACTTC.

The chain links TRBV7-6 to TRBJ2-3; TRBD1 matches 11 bases. V lost 1 base and J lost 4; bases outside the gene matches: 16. The CDR3 spans 20 residues. Germline V gene data show CDR1 as SGHVS and CDR2 as FNYEAQ. CDR3 nucleotides: TGTGCCAGCAGCTTAGTTTTCGAGGTTGGGGGACAGGGGGTCGCAGATACGCAGTATTTT. Its translation: CASSLVFEVGGQGVADTQYF.

The CDR3 protein is CASSQYSVYGYTF. The CDR3, as DNA: TGTGCCAGTAGTCAATACAGTGTCTATGGCTACACCTTC. J is TRBJ1-2 and V is TRBV19; D is unresolved. This CDR3 is 13 amino acids long. Germline loops: CDR1 LNHDA, CDR2 SQIVND (reference sequence). V was pared by 5 bases and J by 4 bases, with 11 bases between. Variable domain in full (rest from reference TRBV19 and TRBJ1-2): DGGITQSPKYLFRKEGQNVTLSCEQNLNHDAMYWYRQDPGQGLRLIYYSQIVNDFQKGDIAEGYSVSREKKESFPLTVTSAQKNPTAFYLCASSQYSVYGYTFGSGTRLTVV.

The chain carries TRBV28 and TRBJ2-2, with D perhaps matching TRBD2 (5 bases). The CDR3 runs 16 residues. Deletions cut 8 bases from V and 0 bases from J, with 16 bases between. CDR1 and CDR2 from the germline V gene are MDHEN and SYDVKM. This CDR3 is CASGLIALTNTGELFF. The CDR3 DNA reads TGTGCCAGCGGACTTATAGCGCTAACGAACACCGGGGAGCTGTTTTTT.

The chain carries TRBV4-2 and TRBJ1-6; D is undetermined. The CDR3 loop spans 16 amino acids. The V gene's germline CDR1 is LGHNA and CDR2 YNFKEQ. The V end lost 5 bases, the J end lost 5 bases, and 16 bases lay between the germline ends. The CDR3 protein is CASSVRSSLDNSPLHF. CDR3 coding DNA: TGTGCCAGCAGCGTACGGAGTTCGCTCGATAATTCACCCCTCCACTTT.

This chain connects TRBV18 to TRBJ2-2; 11 bases match TRBD2. Germline lookup yields CDR1 KGHSH and CDR2 LQKENI. V gave up 6 bases and J gave up 2 bases; unmatched junction bases: 14. The CDR3 consists of 19 residues. DNA of the CDR3: TGTGCCAGCTCGTTACGACTGGGACTAGCGGATATTAACACCGGGGAGCTGTTTTTT. Translating it yields CASSLRLGLADINTGELFF.

The V and J genes are TRBV30 and TRBJ1-1; D not certain. Trimming took 0 bases from V and 6 from J, leaving 8 bases between them. Germline values: CDR1 GTSNPN, CDR2 SVGIG (reference sequence). CDR3 length: 12 residues. The CDR3 bases are TGTGCCTGGAGTGTAGGTGCGGCTGAAGCTTTCTTT. Translation: CAWSVGAAEAFF.

V gene TRBV19 combines with J gene TRBJ1-5; TRBD1 is a possible D gene (5 bases). CDR3 size: 14 residues. V was shortened by 2 bases and J by 7 bases, with 12 bases between the two germline ends. The germline CDR1 and CDR2 sequences are LNHDA and SQIVND (reference sequence). The CDR3 bases are TGTGCCAGTAGTATACCAGGGCAGCTGCAGCCCCAGCATTTT. This sequence encodes CASSIPGQLQPQHF. Variable domain in full (rest from reference TRBV19 and TRBJ1-5): DGGITQSPKYLFRKEGQNVTLSCEQNLNHDAMYWYRQDPGQGLRLIYYSQIVNDFQKGDIAEGYSVSREKKESFPLTVTSAQKNPTAFYLCASSIPGQLQPQHFGDGTRLSIL.

The chain is built from TRBV28 and TRBJ2-3, with TRBD2 matching over 7 bases. Looked up from germline, CDR1 is MDHEN and CDR2 is SYDVKM. V was pared by 7 bases and J by 1 base, with 8 bases of the junction left unmatched. This CDR3 contains 15 residues. CDR3 amino acids: CASTDRGVGTDTQYF. The CDR3 nucleotides are TGTGCCAGCACCGATCGGGGGGTCGGCACAGATACGCAGTATTTT.

This clone was observed a few times. J is TRBJ2-5 and V is TRBV7-8; D unclear. CDR3 length: 12 residues. V lost 8 bases and J 6 bases, leaving 13 bases between the germline ends. From germline, CDR1 is SGHVS and CDR2 FQNEAQ. The CDR3 DNA follows: TGTGCCAGCCAGCGAGGATGGCAGACCCAGTACTTC. Its translation is CASQRGWQTQYF.

This chain links TRBV6-5 with TRBJ1-2; 9 nucleotides align to TRBD1. The CDR3 covers 14 residues. The V and J ends lost 7 bases and 6 bases, in that order; junction bases with no gene match: 9. Germline V gene sequence: CDR1 MNHEY, CDR2 SVGAGI. The DNA for the CDR3 is TGTGCCAGCACATCCGGGACAGGGATCGATGGCTACACCTTC. Its translation: CASTSGTGIDGYTF.

The V gene is TRBV28, the J gene TRBJ1-2; D ambiguous. The V gene lost 1 base and the J gene lost 2 bases, with 14 bases spanning the gap. Germline V gene sequence: CDR1 MDHEN, CDR2 SYDVKM. This CDR3 contains 16 residues. Here the CDR3 reads CASSLSYDTQNYGYTF. The CDR3 DNA reads as TGTGCCAGCAGTTTATCGTATGACACACAAAACTATGGCTACACCTTC.

The V and J genes are TRBV5-1 and TRBJ2-5; D ambiguous. Germline CDR1 reads SGHRS; CDR2 reads YFSETQ. Trimming pared 3 bases from V and 2 bases from J, leaving 11 bases between. The CDR3 totals 14 residues. CDR3 bases: TGCGCCAGCAGCTCACTGCTACGACAAGAGACCCAGTACTTC. Its protein product is CASSSLLRQETQYF.

This chain links TRBV9 with TRBJ1-1, with D perhaps matching TRBD1 (6 bases). The CDR3 extends over 15 amino acids. The germline CDR1 and CDR2 sequences are SGDLS and YYNGEE. The germline V and J ends were trimmed by 2 bases and 7 bases, with 18 bases remaining between them. CDR3: CASSVSGAEVGEAFF. Written as DNA, the CDR3 is TGTGCCAGCAGCGTTTCAGGGGCAGAGGTCGGTGAAGCTTTCTTT.

V gene TRBV28 combines with J gene TRBJ2-7; D may be TRBD2 (6 bases). V shed 1 base and J shed 0 bases, with 16 bases lying between them. The CDR3 loop spans 17 amino acids. From germline, CDR1 is MDHEN and CDR2 SYDVKM. Here the CDR3 DNA reads TGTGCCAGCAGTTTATTTGGCCTAGCGACGAGCTCCTACGAGCAGTACTTC. This codes for CASSLFGLATSSYEQYF.

This chain uses TRBV5-5 with TRBJ2-1, with D unclear. The CDR3 has 16 amino acids. V lost 0 bases to trimming and J lost 4 bases, with 14 bases between them. Per germline, CDR1 SGHKS and CDR2 YYEKEE (reference sequence). DNA of the CDR3: TGTGCCAGCAGCTTGGAAGTAGCAGACGTGTACAATGAGCAGTTCTTC. Translated: CASSLEVADVYNEQFF.

The chain combines TRBV4-2 with TRBJ2-1; TRBD1 aligns across 9 bases. V was pared by 5 bases and J by 2 bases, with 4 bases of the junction left unmatched. The CDR3 is 15 residues long. CDR1 is LGHNA, CDR2 YNFKEQ, per germline. The CDR3 is CASSDRQGAYNEQFF. In DNA form, the CDR3 reads TGTGCCAGCAGCGATCGACAGGGGGCCTACAATGAGCAGTTCTTC.

The J gene is TRBJ2-5, the V gene TRBV9; 11 bases map to TRBD2. The ends lost 4 bases at V and 1 base at J; junction bases unmatched: 3. The CDR3 spans 15 residues. Germline CDR1 and CDR2: SGDLS and YYNGEE. The CDR3 here is CASSIGLAGQETQYF. The DNA for the CDR3 is TGTGCCAGCAGCATAGGACTAGCGGGCCAAGAGACCCAGTACTTC.

This chain links TRBV7-9 with TRBJ2-1; D might be TRBD1 (6 bases). Germline V gene sequence: CDR1 SEHNR, CDR2 FQNEAQ (reference sequence). Deletions cut 4 bases from V and 4 bases from J, with 17 bases between. The CDR3 has 16 amino acids. CDR3 coding DNA: TGTGCCAGCAGCTCGACCTCCCCTACAGGGTACAATGAGCAGTTCTTC. It codes for CASSSTSPTGYNEQFF. Variable domain in full (rest from reference TRBV7-9 and TRBJ2-1): DTGVSQNPRHKITKRGQNVTFRCDPISEHNRLYWYRQTLGQGPEFLTYFQNEAQLEKSRLLSDRFSAERPKGSFSTLEIQRTEQGDSAMYLCASSSTSPTGYNEQFFGPGTRLTVL.

CDR3 protein: CASSFALADTQYF. For the CDR3, the DNA is TGTGCCAGCAGCTTCGCCCTAGCGGATACGCAGTATTTT. The rearrangement uses TRBV11-2 and TRBJ2-3; D might be TRBD2 (6 bases). The V gene's germline CDR1 is SGHAT and CDR2 FQNNGV. CDR3 length: 13 residues. V was cut by 3 bases and J by 6 bases, with 10 bases left in between.

The chain recombines TRBV15 with TRBJ2-2, with 7 bases that match TRBD1. Germline CDR1 reads LNHNV; CDR2 reads YYDKDF (reference sequence). This CDR3 has 17 amino acids. After removal of 1 base from V and 7 bases from J, the junction contained 12 bases not matched to a gene. This CDR3 is CATSRVGEGARVGELFF. DNA for the CDR3: TGTGCCACCAGCAGAGTGGGAGAGGGGGCGCGGGTCGGGGAGCTGTTTTTT.

This clone was seen only once. CDR3 amino acids: CASSERRGLSDEQFF. The CDR3 nucleotides are TGTGCCAGCAGTGAACGGAGGGGGCTAAGCGATGAGCAGTTCTTC. The gene calls are TRBV6-1 and TRBJ2-1, with D possibly TRBD1 on 7 matching bases. The germline CDR1 and CDR2 sequences are MNHNS and SASEGT. V lost 2 bases to trimming and J lost 8 bases, with 16 bases between them. The CDR3 sequence is 15 residues long.

The rearrangement links TRBV9 to TRBJ2-7, with D tentatively TRBD1 (6 bases). Deletions cut 4 bases from V and 6 bases from J, with 14 bases between. Germline V gene sequence: CDR1 SGDLS, CDR2 YYNGEE. The CDR3 totals 13 residues. The CDR3 DNA reads TGTGCCAGCAGCCCCTTACAGGGACCCGAGCAGTACTTC. Protein: CASSPLQGPEQYF.

This chain joins TRBV4-1 and TRBJ2-2, with 7 positions matching TRBD2. This CDR3 comprises 17 residues. V trimming: 5 bases; J trimming: 4 bases; junction bases outside the gene matches: 13. Germline lookup yields CDR1 MGHRA and CDR2 YSYEKL. For the CDR3, the DNA is TGCGCCAGCAGCAATAACGCGGCGGGAGTACCCACCGGGGAGCTGTTTTTT. It is translated as CASSNNAAGVPTGELFF.

The chain recombines TRBV4-1 with TRBJ2-3; no definite D call. V was cut by 0 bases and J by 5 bases, with 12 bases left in between. Germline CDR1 reads MGHRA; CDR2 reads YSYEKL. This CDR3 is 15 amino acids long. In DNA form, the CDR3 reads TGCGCCAGCAGCCAAGACCTCGCGTCTAGAGATACGCAGTATTTT. Its protein product is CASSQDLASRDTQYF.

This clone was detected a few times. The genes are TRBV7-6 and TRBJ2-2; 11 positions match TRBD2. CDR3 size: 15 residues. Trimming took 5 bases from V and 7 from J; bases not matched to a gene: 6. CDR1 and CDR2 from the germline V gene are SGHVS and FNYEAQ. The CDR3 protein is CASSPPGLAVGELFF. The CDR3 DNA is TGTGCCAGCAGCCCGCCGGGACTAGCGGTCGGGGAGCTGTTTTTT.

This clone was observed a handful of times. CDR3 bases: TGTGCCAGTACCCAAAGGGGGATTGACACCATATATTTT. Amino acid sequence: CASTQRGIDTIYF. V is TRBV19 and J is TRBJ1-3; tentatively, D is TRBD1 (6 bases). Trimming left V 7 bases short and J 8 bases short, with 15 bases between. Germline V gene data show CDR1 as LNHDA and CDR2 as SQIVND (reference sequence). This CDR3 comprises 13 residues.

This rearrangement joins TRBV28 to TRBJ1-3; 9 nucleotides align to TRBD1. Losses at the gene ends were 2 bases for V and 0 bases for J; bases not matched to a gene: 5. Germline V gene lookup returns CDR1 MDHEN and CDR2 SYDVKM. This CDR3 comprises 17 residues. Written as DNA, the CDR3 is TGTGCCAGCAGTTTAGGACAGGGGAGACCCTCTGGAAACACCATATATTTT. It encodes CASSLGQGRPSGNTIYF.

This clone was recorded a few times. This chain joins TRBV5-1 and TRBJ2-6; D is uncertain. Germline CDR1 SGHRS, CDR2 YFSETQ. There are 15 residues in the CDR3. V was shortened by 5 bases and J by 4 bases, with 13 bases between the two germline ends. The CDR3 region has the DNA TGCGCCAGCAGGAATGACAACTCCGGGGCCAACGTCCTGACTTTC. Protein product: CASRNDNSGANVLTF.